The 30 T cell receptor beta chains given below trace back to one sample, sequenced in a study of cytomegalovirus exposure and HLA in healthy donors (TCRdb year 2017). Libraries were prepared through the immunoSEQ multiplex PCR assay. For the multiplex PCR, a mixture combining 60 forward primers for TCR Vbeta segments and 13 reverse primers for TCR Jbeta segments was used. TCRdb obtained this table from immuneACCESS and retained in-frame rearrangements with V and J assigned. These tables miss some clones; where compared with another copy, unresolved V genes account for less than half of the shortfall, and the remainder is unexplained. In all, the sample holds 300,000 or so clones, and about four fifths of those were seen once. The ten biggest clones cover roughly 2% of the sample. The sequenced sample consisted of PBMCs. Every receptor here comes from a woman aged 40 to 50 in good health and CMV-seropositive.

The V call is TRBV28, the J call TRBJ2-2; TRBD1 is a possible D gene (5 bases). CDR1 MDHEN and CDR2 SYDVKM come from the germline V gene. This CDR3 contains 16 residues. V dropped 6 bases and J dropped 7 bases, with 21 bases sitting between them. CDR3 bases: TGTGCCAGCAGCCAATCTCGGACATCCCGAGGCGGGGAGCTGTTTTTT. As protein: CASSQSRTSRGGELFF.

The rearrangement joins TRBV7-9 to TRBJ1-1; D not certain. Germline V CDR1 and CDR2: SEHNR, FQNEAQ (reference sequence). V was clipped by 2 bases and J by 3 bases, with 10 bases between them. This CDR3 has 14 residues. This CDR3 reads CASSLSGMDTEAFF. The CDR3 DNA sequence: TGTGCCAGCAGCTTATCCGGGATGGACACTGAAGCTTTCTTT. The entire variable domain, with the rest obtained from reference TRBV7-9 and TRBJ1-1, is as follows: DTGVSQNPRHKITKRGQNVTFRCDPISEHNRLYWYRQTLGQGPEFLTYFQNEAQLEKSRLLSDRFSAERPKGSFSTLEIQRTEQGDSAMYLCASSLSGMDTEAFFGQGTRLTVV.

CDR3 loop: CAWSVRGTGIEKLFF. CDR3 sequence (DNA): TGTGCCTGGAGTGTACGAGGGACAGGAATCGAAAAACTGTTTTTT. The chain recombines TRBV30 with TRBJ1-4, with 8 nucleotides matching TRBD1. This CDR3 contains 15 residues. Looked up from germline, CDR1 is GTSNPN and CDR2 is SVGIG (reference sequence). V lost 0 bases, J lost 8 bases, and 8 bases stayed unmatched. The entire variable domain, with the rest obtained from reference TRBV30 and TRBJ1-4, is as follows: SQTIHQWPATLVQPVGSPLSLECTVEGTSNPNLYWYRQAAGRGLQLLFYSVGIGQISSEVPQNLSASRPQDRQFILSSKKLLLSDSGFYLCAWSVRGTGIEKLFFGSGTQLSVL.

This clone came up once. The chain has TRBV28 and TRBJ2-3, with a weak D call TRBD2 (5 bases). Trimming left V 8 bases short and J 8 bases short, with 17 bases between. The germline V gene encodes CDR1 MDHEN and CDR2 SYDVKM. The CDR3 covers 13 residues. The chain's CDR3 is CASGDSGLGTQYF. In DNA form, the CDR3 reads TGTGCCAGCGGCGACTCGGGGTTGGGTACGCAGTATTTT.

This clone appeared a few times. The V and J genes are TRBV27 and TRBJ1-2; D possibly corresponds to TRBD1 (5 bases). Germline assignment: CDR1 MNHEY and CDR2 SMNVEV (reference sequence). The CDR3 covers 13 residues. The V and J ends lost 3 bases and 4 bases respectively, with 9 bases between them. CDR3 amino acids: CASSFGDSYGYTF. The CDR3 DNA reads TGTGCCAGCAGTTTCGGGGACTCCTATGGCTACACCTTC.

The rearrangement links TRBV30 to TRBJ2-6; D might be TRBD1 or TRBD2, each matching 5 bases. CDR3 length equals 12 residues. The ends were cut back, 8 bases at V and 2 bases at J, with 7 bases in the middle. From germline, CDR1 is GTSNPN and CDR2 SVGIG (reference sequence). The CDR3 region is CAGTAGANVLTF. In DNA, the CDR3 is TGTGCCGGGACCGCTGGGGCCAACGTCCTGACTTTC.

V is TRBV4-1 and J is TRBJ2-7; TRBD2 is a possible D gene (6 bases). Trimming removed 9 bases from V and 3 bases from J, with 12 bases in between. Looked up from germline, CDR1 is MGHRA and CDR2 is YSYEKL. This CDR3 spans 12 amino acids. The CDR3 coding sequence is TGCGCCAGAACGTGGAGGGGCTACGAGCAGTACTTC. Its translation: CARTWRGYEQYF.

The chain links TRBV6-5 to TRBJ1-2, with a possible D match to TRBD1 (6 bases). V was trimmed by 4 bases and J by 3 bases, leaving 9 bases between them. CDR1 MNHEY and CDR2 SVGAGI come from the germline V gene. The CDR3 spans 13 residues. The CDR3 nucleotides are TGTGCCAGCAGTTCTCAGGGGCACTATGGCTACACCTTC. This sequence encodes CASSSQGHYGYTF.

The chain links TRBV29-1 to TRBJ2-5; D remains ambiguous. The CDR3 extends over 11 amino acids. Trimming took 1 base from V and 4 from J, leaving 4 bases between them. Germline-derived CDR1 and CDR2 are SQVTM and ANQGSEA. This CDR3 reads CSVEGGETQYF. CDR3 sequence (DNA): TGCAGCGTTGAAGGAGGAGAGACCCAGTACTTC.

The chain couples TRBV30 to TRBJ1-4, with 9 bases lining up with TRBD1. The CDR3 length is 15 residues. Germline values: CDR1 GTSNPN, CDR2 SVGIG (reference sequence). Germline trimming cut 3 bases from V and 3 bases from J; bases unmatched to any gene: 5. CDR3 nucleotides: TGTGCCTGGAGAACACAGGGGGCCGCTAATGAAAAACTGTTTTTT. Protein: CAWRTQGAANEKLFF.

This sequence joins TRBV27 and TRBJ2-3, with TRBD2 matching over 9 bases. Germline V CDR1 and CDR2: MNHEY, SMNVEV (reference sequence). Germline trimming cut 2 bases from V and 4 bases from J; bases unmatched to any gene: 13. The CDR3 has 18 residues. The CDR3 here is CASSLRRGREGRADTQYF. In DNA form, the CDR3 reads TGTGCCAGCAGTTTACGTAGGGGGCGGGAGGGCCGGGCAGATACGCAGTATTTT.

A few counts support this clone. The chain joins TRBV30 to TRBJ2-3; 7 bases agree with TRBD2. CDR1 is GTSNPN and CDR2 is SVGIG in the germline V gene (reference sequence). This CDR3 contains 15 residues. J was trimmed by 2 bases and V by 0 bases; bases with no gene match: 5. Here the CDR3 DNA reads TGTGCCTGGAGTGTAAGGGCGGGGGTCACAGATACGCAGTATTTT. Residues: CAWSVRAGVTDTQYF.

V usage is TRBV5-1 and J usage is TRBJ2-5; 15 bases line up with TRBD2. The ends lost 5 bases at V and 3 bases at J; junction bases unmatched: 5. The germline CDR1 and CDR2 sequences are SGHRS and YFSETQ. The CDR3 loop spans 16 amino acids. The CDR3 DNA is TGCGCCAGCAGTCTCGGGACTAGCGGGGGGAAAGAGACCCAGTACTTC. Translation: CASSLGTSGGKETQYF.

The rearrangement joins TRBV29-1 to TRBJ2-1, with 12 bases matching TRBD2. The CDR3 is made up of 14 amino acids. Germline V gives CDR1 SQVTM, CDR2 ANQGSEA. V was pared by 4 bases and J by 9 bases, with 7 bases of the junction left unmatched. The CDR3 spells CSVATSGSNSEQFF. DNA for the CDR3: TGCAGCGTTGCGACTAGCGGGAGTAACAGTGAGCAGTTCTTC.

The rearrangement joins TRBV27 to TRBJ2-1; TRBD2 agrees at 13 bases. The CDR3 has 15 amino acids. J was trimmed by 8 bases and V by 6 bases; bases with no gene match: 7. CDR1 is MNHEY and CDR2 is SMNVEV in the germline V gene (reference sequence). Here the CDR3 reads CASSPLAGGPDEQFF. DNA of the CDR3: TGTGCCAGCAGCCCACTAGCGGGAGGGCCGGATGAGCAGTTCTTC.

The rearrangement joins TRBV7-9 to TRBJ2-3; perhaps TRBD2 as D (5 bases). This CDR3 has 15 residues. The ends were cut back, 2 bases at V and 3 bases at J, with 12 bases in the middle. CDR1 and CDR2 (germline): SEHNR, FQNEAQ (reference sequence). CDR3 bases: TGTGCCAGCAGCTTAAGCGTGGGAGAGACAGATACGCAGTATTTT. This gives the protein CASSLSVGETDTQYF.

V and J are TRBV7-6 and TRBJ2-7; 10 bases fit TRBD1. Germline lookup yields CDR1 SGHVS and CDR2 FNYEAQ. Trimming took 5 bases from V and 0 from J; bases not matched to a gene: 4. CDR3 length: 15 residues. The CDR3 DNA is TGTGCCAGCAGCCCGACAGGGGGCGCCTCCTACGAGCAGTACTTC. Translating it yields CASSPTGGASYEQYF.

Of note for this clone: This CDR3 is missing its conserved last phenylalanine or tryptophan, likely due to a read error. V is TRBV29-1 and J is TRBJ2-7; TRBD1 might be the D (6 bases). There are 13 residues in the CDR3. Trimming stripped 5 bases from V and 4 bases from J, with 15 bases between. Germline-derived CDR1 and CDR2 are SQVTM and ANQGSEA. DNA for the CDR3: TGCAGCGTTATTTGGGACACCGGATACGAGCAGTACCTC. This codes for CSVIWDTGYEQYL.

Comments on this clone: The sample contains more than one DNA sequence encoding this CDR3. The chain is built from TRBV9 and TRBJ2-1; perhaps TRBD2 as D (6 bases). Germline V gene data show CDR1 as SGDLS and CDR2 as YYNGEE. The CDR3 runs 14 residues. Deletions cut 0 bases from V and 2 bases from J, with 6 bases between. This CDR3 reads CASSVGGTYNEQFF. The CDR3 DNA reads as TGTGCCAGCAGCGTAGGCGGGACCTACAATGAGCAGTTCTTC.

The chain employs TRBV2 and TRBJ2-1; TRBD1 agrees at 7 bases. The trim removed 2 bases at V and 9 bases at J, leaving 1 base unmatched. Germline lookup yields CDR1 SNHLY and CDR2 FYNNEI. The CDR3 contains 12 residues. The DNA for the CDR3 is TGTGCCAGCAGTGAATCAGGGGGTGAGCAGTTCTTC. This translates into CASSESGGEQFF.

The chain is built from TRBV4-1 and TRBJ1-5, with 10 bases lining up with TRBD1. This CDR3 has 16 residues. Trimming cost V 1 base and J 4 bases; bases outside gene matches: 4. Germline V gene sequence: CDR1 MGHRA, CDR2 YSYEKL. DNA of the CDR3: TGCGCCAGCAGCCAAGGTGACAGGGGGCTTAATCAGCCCCAGCATTTT. Translated, it gives CASSQGDRGLNQPQHF.

This clone was seen only once. The sample carries other DNA sequences with the same CDR3. The gene calls are TRBV29-1 and TRBJ1-1, with 7 nucleotides matching TRBD1. The V gene's germline CDR1 is SQVTM and CDR2 ANQGSEA. The CDR3 is 14 amino acids. The junction had 10 bases not matched to a gene; V was cut back by 4 bases and J by 5 bases. The chain's CDR3 is CSVVEGQYFTEAFF. The DNA for the CDR3 is TGCAGCGTTGTGGAGGGACAGTACTTTACTGAAGCTTTCTTT.

This clone was counted only a few times. The genes are TRBV2 and TRBJ2-5; possible D gene TRBD2, 5 bases. In germline, CDR1 is SNHLY, CDR2 FYNNEI. Trimming left V 8 bases short and J 3 bases short, with 16 bases between. CDR3 size: 14 residues. CDR3 DNA: TGTGCCAGCCGCTACCCCGGGGTCAAAGAGACCCAGTACTTC. Amino acid sequence: CASRYPGVKETQYF.

The chain joins TRBV7-9 to TRBJ2-7, with 9 nucleotides matching TRBD2. The V segment lost 5 bases and the J segment 3 bases; nucleotides outside the gene matches: 8. CDR3 length: 15 residues. Germline V gene sequence: CDR1 SEHNR, CDR2 FQNEAQ (reference sequence). CDR3 sequence: CASSHPGLAVYEQYF. The CDR3 DNA sequence: TGTGCCAGCAGCCACCCGGGACTAGCCGTCTACGAGCAGTACTTC.

This chain uses TRBV11-2 with TRBJ2-7, with D possibly being TRBD1 (6 bases). CDR1 is SGHAT and CDR2 is FQNNGV in the germline V gene. This CDR3 contains 14 residues. V gave up 2 bases and J gave up 2 bases, with 10 bases separating them. As DNA, the CDR3 is TGTGCCAGCAGCTTATTACAGGGCCCCTACGAGCAGTACTTC. It codes for CASSLLQGPYEQYF.

The chain uses TRBV7-9 and TRBJ2-1, with D maybe TRBD2 (5 bases). The V end lost 3 bases, the J end lost 1 base, and 10 bases lay between the germline ends. The germline V gene has CDR1 SEHNR and CDR2 FQNEAQ (reference sequence). This CDR3 region has 15 residues. Here the CDR3 DNA reads TGTGCCAGCAGCTTTAGCTCGGGGTCCTACAATGAGCAGTTCTTC. Its translation is CASSFSSGSYNEQFF.

This clone was found a few times. The chain combines TRBV27 with TRBJ1-2; D is undetermined. Deletions cut 5 bases from V and 4 bases from J, with 17 bases between. This CDR3 region has 15 residues. CDR1 is MNHEY, CDR2 SMNVEV, per germline (reference sequence). Here the CDR3 DNA reads TGTGCCAGCAGTCCCGACGGACGGGGAGCCTATGGCTACACCTTC. This codes for CASSPDGRGAYGYTF.

The J gene is TRBJ1-2, the V gene TRBV27; D gene uncertain. Trimming cost V 2 bases and J 2 bases, with 12 bases left between them. Germline V gives CDR1 MNHEY, CDR2 SMNVEV (reference sequence). The CDR3 loop spans 15 amino acids. CDR3 amino acids: CASSLNPVPNYGYTF. CDR3 sequence (DNA): TGTGCCAGCAGTTTAAACCCGGTTCCCAACTATGGCTACACCTTC.

This clone turned up a few times. The chain uses TRBV30 and TRBJ2-1, with D possibly being TRBD2 (6 bases). The CDR3 length is 11 residues. The germline gives CDR1 GTSNPN, CDR2 SVGIG (reference sequence). Trimming took off 8 bases at V and 12 bases at J, with 17 bases between the two ends. CDR3 nucleotide sequence: TGTGCCGCTAGCCGGGACTTCACGCAGTTCTTC. Its translation: CAASRDFTQFF.

This chain joins TRBV27 and TRBJ2-7; D is possibly TRBD1 (6 bases). The CDR3 has 14 residues. V was clipped by 2 bases and J by 9 bases, with 17 bases between them. Germline lookup yields CDR1 MNHEY and CDR2 SMNVEV (reference sequence). CDR3 sequence (DNA): TGTGCCAGCAGTTTACCCGACAGGTCACTAACGCAGTACTTC. Its translation is CASSLPDRSLTQYF.